Listed below are T cell receptor beta chains from one sample, sequenced in a study of T cell changes during pregnancy in multiple sclerosis. The assay was immunoSEQ multiplex PCR, and TCRdb's table has in-frame clones only and misses some. The sample contains 85,000 to 120,000 clones, 85% to 95% of which appear only once. Source: peripheral blood, taken after pregnancy. The origin of the receptors is a female donor with multiple sclerosis, enrolled in a pregnancy study. Each CDR3 is given with its conserved first and last residue. D genes are given only for firm matches. Clone size is stated in some rows and not others, as once, few, many or a class when expanded.

j_gene | d_gene | abundance | v_gene | CDR3aa | CDR3nt
TRBJ1-1 | NA | NA | TRBV7-6 | CASSLVQVGVGDTEAFF | TGTGCCAGCAGCTTAGTCCAGGTCGGGGTAGGCGACACTGAAGCTTTCTTT
TRBJ1-1 | TRBD1 | few | TRBV19 | CASSIQGGTAEAFF | TGTGCCAGTAGTATCCAAGGGGGCACGGCTGAAGCTTTCTTT
TRBJ2-6 | TRBD1 | NA | TRBV11-1 | CASSLEVKGAYGANVLTF | TGTGCCAGCAGCTTAGAGGTGAAGGGGGCATATGGGGCCAACGTCCTGACTTTC
TRBJ2-1 | NA | NA | TRBV9 | CASSDDGDNEQFF | TGTGCCAGCAGTGACGACGGGGACAATGAGCAGTTCTTC
TRBJ1-4 | TRBD1 | NA | TRBV15 | CATSRADRGGREKLFF | TGTGCCACCAGCAGAGCCGACAGGGGCGGTCGGGAAAAACTGTTTTTT
TRBJ2-7 | NA | NA | TRBV25-1 | CASSEPAGQTYEQYF | TGTGCCAGCAGTGAACCGGCAGGGCAAACCTACGAGCAGTACTTC
TRBJ2-2 | TRBD2 | NA | TRBV5-4 | CASSFGLAGGELFF | TGTGCCAGCAGCTTCGGACTAGCAGGCGGGGAGCTGTTTTTT
TRBJ2-3 | NA | NA | TRBV20-1 | CSARRLDTQYF | TGCAGTGCTAGACGGTTAGATACGCAGTATTTT
TRBJ1-2 | NA | NA | TRBV9 | CASSLQQGHGYTF | TGTGCCAGCAGCCTTCAACAGGGACATGGCTACACCTTC
TRBJ1-1 | NA | NA | TRBV6-1 | CASSLVKEWTEAFF | TGTGCCAGCAGCCTAGTTAAGGAGTGGACTGAAGCTTTCTTT
TRBJ1-1 | NA | NA | TRBV18 | CASSPGTKNTEAFF | TGTGCCAGCTCACCGGGGACAAAGAACACTGAAGCTTTCTTT
TRBJ1-1 | TRBD1 | NA | TRBV15 | CATGQGNTEAFF | TGTGCCACTGGACAGGGGAACACTGAAGCTTTCTTT
TRBJ2-3 | TRBD1 | NA | TRBV10-3 | CAISERTGGSGTDTQYF | TGTGCCATCAGTGAACGGACAGGGGGCTCGGGCACAGATACGCAGTATTTT
TRBJ1-1 | NA | NA | TRBV20-1 | CSAAGNTEAFF | TGCAGTGCTGCCGGGAACACTGAAGCTTTCTTT
TRBJ1-5 | TRBD1 | NA | TRBV2 | CASSGQGVGNQPQHF | TGTGCCAGCAGTGGACAGGGGGTGGGCAATCAGCCCCAGCATTTT
TRBJ1-6 | TRBD1 | NA | TRBV19 | CASSGGQGVPLHF | TGTGCCAGTAGTGGGGGACAGGGGGTTCCCCTCCACTTT
TRBJ2-2 | NA | NA | TRBV7-3 | CASSTSSSALTGELFF | TGTGCCAGCAGCACCTCTAGTAGTGCTTTGACCGGGGAGCTGTTTTTT
TRBJ2-7 | TRBD1 | NA | TRBV12-5 | CASGLSLGTGPLEGPYEQYF | TGTGCTAGTGGTTTGTCTCTAGGGACAGGGCCATTAGAGGGACCCTACGAGCAGTACTTC
TRBJ2-7 | NA | NA | TRBV5-1 | CASSLNSGPEQYF | TGCGCCAGCAGCTTGAACAGCGGGCCCGAGCAGTACTTC
TRBJ2-2 | TRBD2 | NA | TRBV9 | CASRLTSGNTGELFF | TGTGCCAGCAGGTTGACTAGCGGCAACACCGGGGAGCTGTTTTTT
TRBJ1-3 | NA | NA | TRBV4-1 | CASSHLLTGPGNTIYF | TGCGCCAGCAGCCACCTATTGACAGGTCCTGGAAACACCATATATTTT
TRBJ1-1 | TRBD1 | NA | TRBV28 | CASRPGTVNTEAFF | TGTGCCAGCCGCCCTGGGACAGTGAACACTGAAGCTTTCTTT
TRBJ2-7 | TRBD1 | NA | TRBV11-3 | CASSRGTGGPYEQYF | TGTGCCAGCAGCCGCGGGACAGGGGGACCCTACGAGCAGTACTTC
TRBJ2-1 | NA | once | TRBV11-3 | CASSHRRGSYNEQFF | TGTGCCAGCAGCCACCGGAGGGGCTCCTACAATGAGCAGTTCTTC
TRBJ2-7 | NA | NA | TRBV14 | CASSLTRYEQYF | TGTGCCAGCAGCCTTACTCGTTACGAGCAGTACTTC
TRBJ1-1 | NA | NA | TRBV7-2 | CASSSPTYPGAFF | TGTGCCAGCAGCTCCCCGACGTACCCAGGAGCTTTCTTT
TRBJ1-6 | NA | NA | TRBV2 | CASKKGGGARNSPLHF | TGTGCCAGCAAAAAAGGAGGGGGGGCCCGTAATTCACCCCTCCACTTT
TRBJ1-4 | TRBD1 | NA | TRBV2 | CASRIRDSNEKLFF | TGTGCCAGCAGGATCCGGGACAGTAATGAAAAACTGTTTTTT
TRBJ2-2 | TRBD2 | NA | TRBV9 | CASSVDSGRVYTGELFF | TGTGCCAGCAGCGTAGATAGCGGGAGGGTCTACACCGGGGAGCTGTTTTTT
TRBJ1-1 | TRBD1 | NA | TRBV7-3 | CASSPLPQGARSTEAFF | TGTGCCAGCAGCCCCTTACCCCAGGGGGCGCGGAGCACTGAAGCTTTCTTT
TRBJ2-7 | TRBD2 | NA | TRBV18 | CASSRSGGSSSYEQYF | TGTGCCAGCTCACGGAGCGGGGGGTCGAGCTCCTACGAGCAGTACTTC
TRBJ2-3 | TRBD2 | NA | TRBV27 | CASSIGLAGATDTQYF | TGTGCCAGCAGTATAGGACTAGCGGGTGCCACAGATACGCAGTATTTT
TRBJ2-7 | NA | NA | TRBV9 | CASSVVPGYEQYF | TGTGCCAGCAGCGTAGTCCCGGGATACGAGCAGTACTTC
TRBJ2-3 | TRBD2 | NA | TRBV30 | CAWSTSLVVSGSGTDTQYF | TGTGCCTGGAGTACTTCTCTTGTCGTAAGCGGGAGTGGAACAGATACGCAGTATTTT
TRBJ2-2 | NA | NA | TRBV4-1 | CASSQEGQGSGELFF | TGCGCCAGCAGCCAAGAAGGGCAGGGCTCCGGGGAGCTGTTTTTT
TRBJ2-7 | NA | NA | TRBV6-5 | CASGPTGLSEQYF | TGTGCCAGCGGACCCACAGGGCTTTCCGAGCAGTACTTC
TRBJ2-7 | NA | NA | TRBV5-4 | CASSLSFRGDEQYF | TGTGCCAGCAGCTTAAGTTTTCGAGGCGACGAGCAGTACTTC
TRBJ1-2 | NA | NA | TRBV5-1 | CASSPQPGDPGYTF | TGCGCCAGCAGCCCACAGCCCGGGGATCCTGGCTACACCTTC
TRBJ1-4 | NA | NA | TRBV30 | CAWSVGAATNEKLFF | TGTGCCTGGAGTGTGGGGGCTGCAACTAATGAAAAACTGTTTTTT
TRBJ2-3 | TRBD2 | NA | TRBV27 | CASSPDRLLRGGRDTQYF | TGTGCCAGCAGTCCGGACCGACTATTGCGGGGGGGCCGGGATACGCAGTATTTT
TRBJ1-3 | TRBD1 | NA | TRBV15 | CATSRGQGDGNTIYF | TGTGCCACCAGCAGGGGACAGGGGGATGGAAACACCATATATTTT
TRBJ2-2 | NA | NA | TRBV9 | CASSEPAGNTGELFF | TGTGCCAGCAGCGAGCCGGCGGGGAACACCGGGGAGCTGTTTTTT
TRBJ1-5 | NA | NA | TRBV6-6 | CASSLTEDQPQHF | TGTGCCAGCAGCCTAACCGAAGATCAGCCCCAGCATTTT
TRBJ2-3 | NA | NA | TRBV30 | CAWNTNWLQRDTQYF | TGTGCCTGGAACACGAATTGGCTCCAACGAGATACGCAGTATTTT
TRBJ1-1 | NA | once | TRBV29-1 | CSVEGGNRAFF | TGCAGCGTTGAAGGAGGGAATCGAGCTTTCTTT
TRBJ1-1 | TRBD1 | NA | TRBV29-1 | CSVGRGTGVGEAFF | TGCAGCGTTGGAAGGGGGACAGGGGTCGGTGAAGCTTTCTTT
TRBJ1-2 | NA | NA | TRBV6-5 | CASSYSRGKGGYTF | TGTGCCAGCAGTTACTCGCGAGGGAAGGGTGGCTACACCTTC
TRBJ1-3 | NA | NA | TRBV5-6 | CASSEGHRISGNTIYF | TGTGCCAGCAGCGAGGGACACCGGATCTCTGGAAACACCATATATTTT
TRBJ1-5 | NA | NA | TRBV7-9 | CASMREQGQPQHF | TGTGCCAGCATGAGAGAACAGGGTCAGCCCCAGCATTTT
TRBJ1-2 | TRBD1 | NA | TRBV14 | CASSPGTGGYTF | TGTGCCAGCAGCCCAGGGACAGGTGGCTACACCTTC
TRBJ1-2 | TRBD1 | once | TRBV10-3 | CAISALTGEGGYGYTF | TGTGCCATCAGTGCCCTTACAGGGGAAGGCGGCTATGGCTACACCTTC
TRBJ2-1 | TRBD2 | NA | TRBV19 | CASNRRRAGGSSYNEQFF | TGTGCCAGTAACCGTCGGCGAGCGGGGGGCTCCTCCTACAATGAGCAGTTCTTC
TRBJ1-5 | TRBD1 | once | TRBV2 | CASNLGGQGAQPQHF | TGTGCCAGCAATCTGGGGGGACAGGGGGCTCAGCCCCAGCATTTT
TRBJ2-1 | TRBD1 | NA | TRBV11-2 | CASSLDQGAGDEQFF | TGTGCCAGCAGCTTAGATCAGGGGGCTGGTGATGAGCAGTTCTTC
TRBJ1-2 | NA | NA | TRBV5-1 | CASSLAGTPRGGYTF | TGCGCCAGCAGCTTGGCCGGGACACCCCGAGGTGGCTACACCTTC
TRBJ1-5 | TRBD1 | NA | TRBV30 | CAWSPRTGGGYQPQHF | TGTGCCTGGAGTCCCCGGACAGGCGGTGGTTATCAGCCCCAGCATTTT
TRBJ2-3 | TRBD2 | NA | TRBV7-3 | CASSRDYTDTQYF | TGTGCCAGCAGTCGGGACTACACAGATACGCAGTATTTT
TRBJ1-2 | NA | NA | TRBV14 | CASSQKRTADGYTF | TGTGCCAGCAGCCAGAAACGGACTGCCGATGGCTACACCTTC
TRBJ2-3 | NA | NA | TRBV6-1 | CASSEVWGAGDTQYF | TGTGCCAGCAGTGAGGTCTGGGGAGCCGGAGATACGCAGTATTTT
TRBJ1-2 | NA | NA | TRBV4-2 | CASSQDHRDYGYTF | TGTGCCAGCAGCCAAGACCACCGGGACTATGGCTACACCTTC